This T cell receptor beta chain originates from a study of blood T cell repertoires in COVID-19. Whole-study context: Acute-phase and convalescent COVID-19 samples originated in the United States, Italy and Spain. PBMCs, B-cell-depleted T cells, or T cells were the source of the cDNA or gDNA that made up the material.

In the study's own analysis: Estimation of nucleated cell counts was performed using reference gene primer amplification. TCRdb's table, derived via immunoSEQ multiplex PCR, lists solely in-frame clones and lacks some. That table furnishes V, J and clone size, whereas the DNA furnished D and trimming. The profile shows around 170,000 clones, around 88% of them singletons. Germline loops: CDR1 SGHAT, CDR2 FQNNGV. This CDR3 is 14 amino acids long. V was pared by 5 bases and J by 1 base, with 6 bases between. This sequence originates from a woman in her 30s with acute or convalescent COVID-19. The sample taken for sequencing was peripheral blood. The gene calls are TRBV11-2 and TRBJ2-6; no definite D call. The CDR3 reads CASSPRSGANVLTF. The DNA of the CDR3 is TGTGCCAGCAGCCCACGGTCTGGGGCCAACGTCCTGACTTTC.